These 27 T cell receptor beta chains were all obtained from the same sample, sequenced in a study of T cells in localized non-small cell lung cancer. Assay: immunoSEQ multiplex PCR; the TCRdb copy retains only in-frame clones and omits some. The table lists thousands of clones, roughly 30% of them singletons. The sample was lung tumor tissue, taken before any cancer treatment. Receptors originate from a female donor older than 55 with stage I lung adenocarcinoma.

This clone was counted between two and nine times. V usage is TRBV4-1 and J usage is TRBJ2-1; a weak D match, TRBD2 (6 bases). Trimming took 1 base from V and 10 from J, leaving 17 bases between them. Germline CDR1 reads MGHRA; CDR2 reads YSYEKL. The CDR3 is 15 residues long. In nucleotides, the CDR3 is TGCGCCAGCAGCCAAGTTTGGGGGGTACCCCAAGAGCAGTTCTTC. Translation: CASSQVWGVPQEQFF.

The chain carries TRBV19 and TRBJ2-2; 7 positions match TRBD2. V was clipped by 3 bases and J by 0 bases; unmatched bases: 7. CDR3 length: 17 residues. Germline CDR1 LNHDA, CDR2 SQIVND (reference sequence). This chain's CDR3 is CASSIRRGRSNTGELFF. The CDR3 DNA follows: TGTGCCAGTAGTATTAGGCGCGGGAGATCGAACACCGGGGAGCTGTTTTTT.

This clone has just a few counts. V and J are TRBV6-8 and TRBJ1-4; no clear D gene. The V and J ends lost 11 bases and 0 bases respectively, with 7 bases between them. CDR3 length equals 12 residues. The germline V gene has CDR1 MNHGY and CDR2 SAAAGT. DNA for the CDR3: TGTGCCCCAACCTCAACTAATGAAAAACTGTTTTTT. Its translation is CAPTSTNEKLFF.

The table lists this clone with a few counts. The rearrangement joins TRBV5-1 to TRBJ1-1; tentatively, D is TRBD1 (6 bases). CDR3 length: 14 residues. Trimming took off 4 bases at V and 0 bases at J, with 10 bases between the two ends. Germline V CDR1 and CDR2: SGHRS, YFSETQ. CDR3 DNA sequence: TGCGCCAGCAGCACCGGACAGCTGAACACTGAAGCTTTCTTT. This gives the protein CASSTGQLNTEAFF.

This clone was detected a few times. This chain uses TRBV11-3 with TRBJ1-3, with TRBD1 matching 7 bases. The germline gives CDR1 SGHNT, CDR2 YENEEA. Unmatched junction bases numbered 3, after V lost 5 bases and J lost 2 bases. The CDR3 loop spans 14 amino acids. The CDR3 region has the DNA TGTGCCAGCAGCCCTACAGGGGCTGGAAACACCATATATTTT. This gives the protein CASSPTGAGNTIYF.

CDR3 region: CATWGGEETQYF. CDR3 sequence (DNA): TGTGCCACGTGGGGGGGTGAAGAGACCCAGTACTTC. The chain recombines TRBV6-8 with TRBJ2-5, with 7 bases aligning to TRBD2. V gave up 10 bases and J gave up 3 bases; unmatched junction bases: 5. From germline, CDR1 is MNHGY and CDR2 SAAAGT. The CDR3 sequence is 12 residues long.

V is TRBV15 and J is TRBJ1-5; D possibly corresponds to TRBD1 (5 bases). V was shortened by 0 bases and J by 7 bases, with 13 bases between the two germline ends. Germline CDR1 reads LNHNV; CDR2 reads YYDKDF (reference sequence). The CDR3 sequence is 15 residues long. The CDR3 nucleotides are TGTGCCACCAGCAGAGACGGCAGGGCAGACCAGCCCCAGCATTTT. Translating it yields CATSRDGRADQPQHF. The variable domain in full, completed from reference TRBV15 and TRBJ1-5, reads DAMVIQNPRYQVTQFGKPVTLSCSQTLNHNVMYWYQQKSSQAPKLLFHYYDKDFNNEADTPDNFQSRRPNTSFCFLDIRSPGLGDTAMYLCATSRDGRADQPQHFGDGTRLSIL.

The V gene is TRBV18, the J gene TRBJ2-3; no clear D gene. V lost 3 bases to trimming and J lost 0 bases, with 10 bases between them. The CDR3 consists of 15 residues. Germline V gene data show CDR1 as KGHSH and CDR2 as LQKENI. For the CDR3, the DNA is TGTGCCAGCTCACCGACCGCCTCTAGCACAGATACGCAGTATTTT. Translated: CASSPTASSTDTQYF.

The chain uses TRBV14 and TRBJ2-2; tentatively, D is TRBD1 (6 bases). V dropped 1 base and J dropped 8 bases, with 20 bases sitting between them. Germline V gene lookup returns CDR1 SGHDN and CDR2 FVKESK. CDR3 length equals 17 residues. CDR3 bases: TGTGCCAGCAGCCAAGTCCGAGGGAGTGGGGGCACGGGGGAGCTGTTTTTT. This gives the protein CASSQVRGSGGTGELFF.

This clone was picked up a small number of times. The CDR3 nucleotides are TGTGCCAGCAGTGATAGCTTAACGGGGAGGGAGGTCGACGAGCAGTACTTC. Translated: CASSDSLTGREVDEQYF. This chain uses TRBV9 with TRBJ2-7; 7 nucleotides line up with TRBD2. This CDR3 has 17 residues. Germline V lookup: CDR1 SGDLS, CDR2 YYNGEE. V gave up 5 bases and J gave up 5 bases; unmatched junction bases: 19.

In its sample, this clone was seen a few times. V is TRBV19 and J is TRBJ1-5; D perhaps matches TRBD1 (5 bases). The germline V gene encodes CDR1 LNHDA and CDR2 SQIVND (reference sequence). The CDR3 is 17 residues long. V was trimmed by 3 bases and J by 1 base, leaving 16 bases between them. This CDR3 is CASSMGTFWGSNQPQHF. CDR3 in DNA: TGTGCCAGTAGTATGGGGACCTTTTGGGGGAGCAATCAGCCCCAGCATTTT.

J is TRBJ1-1 and V is TRBV5-1, with TRBD1 as a possible D gene (6 bases). The V end lost 1 base, the J end lost 4 bases, and 14 bases lay between the germline ends. Germline CDR1 reads SGHRS; CDR2 reads YFSETQ. The CDR3 is 15 residues long. The CDR3 loop is CASSLSPGAITEAFF. The CDR3 nucleotides are TGCGCCAGCAGCTTGTCGCCAGGGGCAATCACTGAAGCTTTCTTT.

The V call is TRBV10-3, the J call TRBJ2-7; tentatively, D is TRBD1 (5 bases). V was pared by 0 bases and J by 5 bases, with 11 bases between. CDR1 ENHRY and CDR2 SYGVKD come from the germline V gene. The CDR3 is 14 amino acids. CDR3 coding DNA: TGTGCCATCAGTGAGTCCAGGGTAGTCGACGAGCAGTACTTC. Translation gives CAISESRVVDEQYF.

This clone was seen a single time. CDR3 DNA sequence: TGTGCCTGGGGGGACAGGGGCGAAAAACTGTTTTTT. Protein sequence: CAWGDRGEKLFF. The chain has TRBV30 and TRBJ1-4; 10 bases fit TRBD1. Per the germline V gene, CDR1 is GTSNPN and CDR2 is SVGIG (reference sequence). The junction had 2 bases not matched to a gene; V was cut back by 5 bases and J by 8 bases. The CDR3 runs to 12 residues. Using reference TRBV30 and TRBJ1-4 for the parts outside the CDR3, the full variable domain is SQTIHQWPATLVQPVGSPLSLECTVEGTSNPNLYWYRQAAGRGLQLLFYSVGIGQISSEVPQNLSASRPQDRQFILSSKKLLLSDSGFYLCAWGDRGEKLFFGSGTQLSVL.

This clone has only a few counts. The gene calls are TRBV9 and TRBJ2-2; 8 bases are shared with TRBD2. CDR3 length equals 16 residues. CDR1 and CDR2 from the germline V gene are SGDLS and YYNGEE. V was pared by 4 bases and J by 4 bases, with 9 bases of the junction left unmatched. CDR3 sequence: CASSLFGTSSTGELFF. DNA of the CDR3: TGTGCCAGCAGCTTATTTGGGACTAGTAGCACCGGGGAGCTGTTTTTT. Based on the CDR3 plus reference TRBV9 and TRBJ2-2, the full variable domain is DSGVTQTPKHLITATGQRVTLRCSPRSGDLSVYWYQQSLDQGLQFLIQYYNGEERAKGNILERFSAQQFPDLHSELNLSSLELGDSALYFCASSLFGTSSTGELFFGEGSRLTVL.

In this sample, this clone turned up a few times. This chain joins TRBV9 and TRBJ2-2, with a tentative D call TRBD1 (6 bases). The CDR3 covers 16 residues. The germline V gene encodes CDR1 SGDLS and CDR2 YYNGEE. Trimming left V 4 bases short and J 5 bases short, with 18 bases between. The CDR3 loop reads CASSSLGVRGTGELFF. CDR3 coding DNA: TGTGCCAGCAGCTCCCTCGGGGTTAGGGGGACCGGGGAGCTGTTTTTT.

The V call is TRBV5-1, the J call TRBJ1-2; no definite D call. Trimming took 0 bases from V and 2 from J, leaving 14 bases between them. The germline CDR1 and CDR2 sequences are SGHRS and YFSETQ. The CDR3 length is 16 residues. The CDR3 loop reads CASSLAMGSSNYGYTF. The CDR3 DNA follows: TGCGCCAGCAGCTTGGCCATGGGGTCCTCGAACTATGGCTACACCTTC.

In its sample, this clone was seen a few times. This chain joins TRBV19 and TRBJ2-2, with 10 bases fitting TRBD1. CDR3 length: 16 residues. After removal of 3 bases from V and 4 bases from J, the junction contained 5 bases not matched to a gene. CDR1 LNHDA and CDR2 SQIVND come from the germline V gene (reference sequence). In DNA form, the CDR3 reads TGTGCCAGTAGTATCGGGGGGACAGGGGCCACCGGGGAGCTGTTTTTT. Translated, it gives CASSIGGTGATGELFF.

This clone was detected a few times. V is TRBV18 and J is TRBJ1-2; D gene uncertain. CDR3 length: 14 residues. The ends were cut back, 3 bases at V and 5 bases at J, with 13 bases in the middle. Germline CDR1 reads KGHSH; CDR2 reads LQKENI. DNA for the CDR3: TGTGCCAGCTCACCTTCCGGGGATCGGTATGGCTACACCTTC. This encodes CASSPSGDRYGYTF. Complete variable domain (other parts from reference TRBV18 and TRBJ1-2): NAGVMQNPRHLVRRRGQEARLRCSPMKGHSHVYWYRQLPEEGLKFMVYLQKENIIDESGMPKERFSAEFPKEGPSILRIQQVVRGDSAAYFCASSPSGDRYGYTFGSGTRLTVV.

The V and J genes are TRBV9 and TRBJ2-2; D perhaps matches TRBD2 (6 bases). Per germline, CDR1 SGDLS and CDR2 YYNGEE. The CDR3 totals 15 residues. The germline V and J ends were trimmed by 0 bases and 4 bases, with 10 bases remaining between them. For the CDR3, the DNA is TGTGCCAGCAGCGTAGGCGGAGGGCCCACCGGGGAGCTGTTTTTT. Protein sequence: CASSVGGGPTGELFF.

V usage is TRBV19 and J usage is TRBJ1-5; no clear D. The CDR3 runs to 14 residues. With 6 bases removed from V and 7 bases from J, the gap between germline ends came to 16 bases. Germline-derived CDR1 and CDR2 are LNHDA and SQIVND (reference sequence). The CDR3 DNA sequence: TGTGCCAGTAGCCGGGGAATCGGGCAACAGCCCCAGCATTTT. It specifies CASSRGIGQQPQHF.

The chain carries TRBV29-1 and TRBJ1-1; D is unresolved. Germline V lookup: CDR1 SQVTM, CDR2 ANQGSEA. The V and J ends lost 4 bases and 0 bases respectively, with 18 bases between them. The CDR3 is 16 amino acids. Written as DNA, the CDR3 is TGCAGCGTTGCTCGGCGGGCGGCGGCTATGAACACTGAAGCTTTCTTT. This translates into CSVARRAAAMNTEAFF.

This clone was picked up a small number of times. This sequence joins TRBV11-3 and TRBJ2-5, with 7 nucleotides matching TRBD2. The CDR3 is 15 amino acids. The germline gives CDR1 SGHNT, CDR2 YENEEA. The junction had 7 bases not matched to a gene; V was cut back by 3 bases and J by 3 bases. The CDR3 reads CASSFGGDPKETQYF. CDR3 bases: TGTGCCAGCAGCTTTGGGGGGGACCCAAAAGAGACCCAGTACTTC.

A few counts support this clone. This chain uses TRBV19 with TRBJ1-4; 9 bases are shared with TRBD1. The germline V gene encodes CDR1 LNHDA and CDR2 SQIVND (reference sequence). J was trimmed by 5 bases and V by 5 bases; bases with no gene match: 3. This CDR3 contains 14 residues. CDR3 sequence: CASSPGTGNEKLFF. CDR3 coding DNA: TGTGCCAGTAGTCCCGGGACAGGGAATGAAAAACTGTTTTTT.

This clone occurred a few times. The rearrangement joins TRBV11-3 to TRBJ2-2, with D tentatively TRBD1 (5 bases). CDR1 and CDR2 from the germline V gene are SGHNT and YENEEA. The germline V and J ends were trimmed by 4 bases and 5 bases, with 17 bases remaining between them. This CDR3 contains 16 residues. This CDR3 reads CASSSYSVRATGELFF. CDR3 DNA sequence: TGTGCCAGCAGCTCCTATTCGGTCAGGGCGACCGGGGAGCTGTTTTTT.

Only a few counts were recorded for this clone. V is TRBV5-1 and J is TRBJ1-2, with a tentative D call TRBD1 (5 bases). Between the trimmed V and J ends, which lost 3 bases and 4 bases, there was a span of 13 bases. CDR1 is SGHRS, CDR2 YFSETQ, per germline. The CDR3 contains 14 residues. CDR3 residues: CASSSGGTLYGYTF. CDR3 coding DNA: TGCGCCAGCAGCTCTGGAGGGACGCTCTATGGCTACACCTTC.

The genes are TRBV19 and TRBJ2-3, with 7 bases fitting TRBD2. The trim removed 8 bases at V and 6 bases at J, leaving 2 bases unmatched. Germline V gene lookup returns CDR1 LNHDA and CDR2 SQIVND (reference sequence). The CDR3 is made up of 11 amino acids. The DNA for the CDR3 is TGTGCCAGTGGGCGGGAGGATACGCAGTATTTT. It is translated as CASGREDTQYF.